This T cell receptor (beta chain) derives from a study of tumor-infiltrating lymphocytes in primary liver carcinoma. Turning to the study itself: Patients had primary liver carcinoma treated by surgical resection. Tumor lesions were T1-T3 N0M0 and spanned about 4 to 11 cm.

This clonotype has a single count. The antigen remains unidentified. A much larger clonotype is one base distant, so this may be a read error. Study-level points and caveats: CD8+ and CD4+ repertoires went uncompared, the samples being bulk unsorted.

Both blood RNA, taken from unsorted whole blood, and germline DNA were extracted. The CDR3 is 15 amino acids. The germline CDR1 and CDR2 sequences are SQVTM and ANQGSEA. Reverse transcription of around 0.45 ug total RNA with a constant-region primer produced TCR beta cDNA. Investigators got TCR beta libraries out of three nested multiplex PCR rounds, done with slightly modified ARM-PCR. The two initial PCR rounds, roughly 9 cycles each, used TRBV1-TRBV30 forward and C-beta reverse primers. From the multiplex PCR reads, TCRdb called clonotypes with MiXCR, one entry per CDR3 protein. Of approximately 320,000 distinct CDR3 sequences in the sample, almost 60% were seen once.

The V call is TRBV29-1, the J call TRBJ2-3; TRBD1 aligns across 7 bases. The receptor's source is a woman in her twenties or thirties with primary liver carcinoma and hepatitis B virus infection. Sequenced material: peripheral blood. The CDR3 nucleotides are TGCGGCGTTGCGGTCAGGGGGATAGGGACAGATACGCAGTATTTT. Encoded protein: CGVAVRGIGTDTQYF.